The present TCR beta chain was sequenced within a study of blood T cells in healthy people across ages. Study-wide findings and caveats: Nothing was known about donor CMV status, and this possibly confounded expanded clonotype changes.

The germline V gene encodes CDR1 LNHNV and CDR2 YYDKDF (reference sequence). V was pared by 0 bases and J by 3 bases, with 5 bases of the junction left unmatched. The CDR3 has 16 amino acids. With regard to this clonotype: Its matching antigen is unknown.

Each sample used at least 6.5 million PBMCs. Per sample, no less than 5 micrograms of total RNA were extracted. Through a sample-barcoded 5' primer and a J-beta primer mix, a second PCR was run for roughly 6 to 11 cycles. TCRdb called the 5' RACE reads again in MiXCR, with one record for every CDR3 protein. This table holds about 830,000 distinct CDR3 sequences, roughly 60% found once. This clonotype was sampled from a man aged 30 to 39 in good health. The specimen sequenced was blood. The V gene is TRBV15, the J gene TRBJ2-3; 8 nucleotides match TRBD2. The CDR3 DNA reads TGTGCCACCAGCAGAGATCGGGGGGGAAAAACAGATACGCAGTATTTT. It is translated as CATSRDRGGKTDTQYF.